These 14 T cell receptor beta chains originate from one sample sequenced in a study of OX40 agonist ivuxolimab in advanced cancers. Measured with immunoSEQ multiplex PCR; TCRdb has only the in-frame clones, and not every one. Of around 64,000 clones listed, approximately 90% are singletons. Sequencing was performed on CD4+ or CD8+ T cells sorted from blood, taken in a trial of the OX40 agonist ivuxolimab. All receptors come from an adult with an advanced solid tumor such as melanoma, head and neck, liver or kidney cancer.

V gene TRBV2 combines with J gene TRBJ2-7; D tentatively fits TRBD1 or TRBD2 (6 bases each). V lost 7 bases, J lost 0 bases, and 22 bases lay in between. CDR3 length equals 17 residues. The germline V gene encodes CDR1 SNHLY and CDR2 FYNNEI. The CDR3 region has the DNA TGTGCCAGCATCCCCTCTCCTGGAGGGGGAAGCTCCTACGAGCAGTACTTC. Its translation: CASIPSPGGGSSYEQYF.

This chain uses TRBV4-1 with TRBJ2-6, with 7 bases fitting TRBD2. This CDR3 has 18 residues. Trimming took 4 bases from V and 4 from J; bases not matched to a gene: 13. CDR1 is MGHRA and CDR2 is YSYEKL in the germline V gene. The DNA of the CDR3 is TGCGCCAGCAGCCGCTATAAGGGGAGGGGAACCGGGGCCAACGTCCTGACTTTC. Translated, it gives CASSRYKGRGTGANVLTF.

The chain joins TRBV7-9 to TRBJ2-5; D unresolved. Germline CDR1 SEHNR, CDR2 FQNEAQ (reference sequence). The germline V and J ends were trimmed by 7 bases and 5 bases, with 26 bases remaining between them. The CDR3 consists of 17 residues. CDR3 DNA: TGTGCCAGCACCATAATGGGCCCCCGGACCGGACGGGAGACCCAGTACTTC. Protein product: CASTIMGPRTGRETQYF. Together with reference TRBV7-9 and TRBJ2-5, the CDR3 gives the full variable domain: DTGVSQNPRHKITKRGQNVTFRCDPISEHNRLYWYRQTLGQGPEFLTYFQNEAQLEKSRLLSDRFSAERPKGSFSTLEIQRTEQGDSAMYLCASTIMGPRTGRETQYFGPGTRLLVL.

The chain is built from TRBV2 and TRBJ1-1; TRBD1 matches at 8 bases. CDR1 and CDR2 from the germline V gene are SNHLY and FYNNEI. This CDR3 is built from 14 residues. V gave up 6 bases and J gave up 3 bases; unmatched junction bases: 6. The CDR3 region is CASRIQGDHTEAFF. The CDR3 region has the DNA TGTGCCAGCAGAATACAGGGGGATCACACTGAAGCTTTCTTT.

V gene TRBV27 combines with J gene TRBJ2-3; TRBD1 agrees at 11 bases. V dropped 5 bases and J dropped 4; count of bases not matched to a gene: 17. The CDR3 consists of 19 residues. CDR1 and CDR2 from the germline V gene are MNHEY and SMNVEV (reference sequence). The DNA of the CDR3 is TGTGCCAGCAGTCCGCACGCCTACACGAGGACAGGGGGCCCAGATACGCAGTATTTT. It is translated as CASSPHAYTRTGGPDTQYF.

The CDR3 nucleotides read TGTGCCAGCAGTCAAACAGGGACCCCTGGAAACACCATATATTTT. Translated, it gives CASSQTGTPGNTIYF. The chain has TRBV6-4 and TRBJ1-3; a possible D gene is TRBD1 (6 bases). This CDR3 has 15 residues. Looked up from germline, CDR1 is MRHNA and CDR2 is SNTAGT. V gave up 5 bases and J gave up 2 bases, with 13 bases separating them.

This clone was observed a handful of times. The chain joins TRBV5-1 to TRBJ2-1; D unresolved. V gave up 1 base and J gave up 5 bases, with 7 bases separating them. Germline CDR1 is SGHRS and CDR2 is YFSETQ. This CDR3 has 13 amino acids. The CDR3 loop is CASSLQLNNEQFF. DNA of the CDR3: TGCGCCAGCAGCTTGCAGCTGAACAATGAGCAGTTCTTC.

V is TRBV4-1 and J is TRBJ2-2; perhaps TRBD2 as D (6 bases). The CDR3 is 17 residues long. The V gene lost 3 bases and the J gene lost 0 bases, with 14 bases spanning the gap. Germline V lookup: CDR1 MGHRA, CDR2 YSYEKL. CDR3 sequence: CASSQPSGTANTGELFF. The DNA of the CDR3 is TGCGCCAGCAGCCAGCCCTCCGGGACTGCGAACACCGGGGAGCTGTTTTTT.

This sequence joins TRBV10-1 and TRBJ1-5, with TRBD1 identical over 7 bases. The CDR3 is made up of 13 amino acids. Trimming at V came to 10 bases and at J to 6 bases, leaving 9 bases not matched to a gene. CDR1 is WNHNN and CDR2 is SYGVQD in the germline V gene (reference sequence). CDR3 protein: CAIPRGGSQPQHF. The CDR3 region has the DNA TGCGCCATCCCGAGAGGGGGCAGTCAGCCCCAGCATTTT.

The chain uses TRBV6-5 and TRBJ1-5; possible D gene TRBD1, 5 bases. Per germline, CDR1 MNHEY and CDR2 SVGAGI. Between the trimmed V and J ends, which lost 5 bases and 4 bases, there was a span of 9 bases. The CDR3 runs 13 residues. The CDR3 here is CASSMTANQPQHF. CDR3 bases: TGTGCCAGCAGTATGACAGCGAATCAGCCCCAGCATTTT.

The rearrangement joins TRBV5-6 to TRBJ2-5; D not resolved. V gave up 7 bases and J gave up 7 bases, with 17 bases separating them. Looked up from germline, CDR1 is SGHDT and CDR2 is YYEEEE. The CDR3 is 13 amino acids. The CDR3: CASVREESGTQYF. Written as DNA, the CDR3 is TGTGCCAGCGTCCGAGAGGAGTCGGGGACCCAGTACTTC.

The table lists this clone with a count of one. The chain joins TRBV28 to TRBJ1-1; 9 bases line up with TRBD1. V shed 5 bases, J shed 5 bases, and the junction held 9 bases outside the gene matches. The germline gives CDR1 MDHEN, CDR2 SYDVKM. The CDR3 sequence is 15 residues long. The CDR3 coding sequence is TGTGCCAGCAGTCCTCGGACAGGGGTAATGACTGAAGCTTTCTTT. As protein: CASSPRTGVMTEAFF.

V and J are TRBV28 and TRBJ2-3; 11 bases fit TRBD2. CDR1 is MDHEN and CDR2 is SYDVKM in the germline V gene. The junction had 11 bases not matched to a gene; V was cut back by 3 bases and J by 6 bases. The CDR3 length is 17 residues. This CDR3 is CASSFLRTVAGGDTQYF. As DNA, the CDR3 is TGTGCCAGCAGTTTCCTCCGAACGGTAGCGGGGGGGGATACGCAGTATTTT.

V usage is TRBV21-1 and J usage is TRBJ1-3; TRBD1, the table's D call, was not compared with the DNA. TRBV21-1 is a documented pseudogene. This CDR3 comprises 15 residues. Written as DNA, the CDR3 is TGTGCCAGCAGCAAATCCTCAGGGAATGGAAACACCATATATTTT. Protein: CASSKSSGNGNTIYF.